This T cell receptor (beta chain) came from a study of OX40 agonist ivuxolimab in advanced cancers. Study-wide findings and caveats: The 0.1-3.0 mg/kg partial responders had among the lowest clonal expansion.

Worth noting for this clone: Its target is unknown.

V lost 6 bases and J lost 3; bases outside the gene matches: 17. The CDR3 loop spans 18 amino acids. The germline V gene has CDR1 SNHLY and CDR2 FYNNEI. Sequenced by immunoSEQ multiplex PCR; TCRdb stores in-frame clones only, minus some. The table includes roughly 60,000 clones, less than 90% detected once. The sequence derives from an adult with an advanced solid tumor such as melanoma, head and neck, liver or kidney cancer. V and J are TRBV2 and TRBJ2-7; 10 bases map to TRBD2. This material consisted of CD4+ or CD8+ T cells sorted from blood, taken in a trial of the OX40 agonist ivuxolimab. The CDR3 here is CASRPASGSFVAVYEQYF. CDR3 nucleotides: TGTGCCAGCAGGCCCGCTAGCGGGAGTTTTGTTGCGGTCTACGAGCAGTACTTC.